This is a list of T cell receptor beta chains from one sample in a study of blood T cell repertoires in COVID-19. Measured with immunoSEQ multiplex PCR; TCRdb has only the in-frame clones, and not every one. The table shows 180,000 or so clones, with around 89% occurring only once. Sequencing used peripheral blood. The origin of the receptors is a middle-aged man with acute or convalescent COVID-19. CDR3s include the opening cysteine and the closing phenylalanine or tryptophan. A D gene is named only where the DNA matches it firmly. Clone size appears in some rows only: once, few, many, or a class for an expanded clone.

>NA|TRBJ2-3|TRBV2|NA
CASSTTRSTDTQYF
TGTGCCAGCAGTACTACACGTAGCACAGATACGCAGTATTTT
>TRBD1|TRBJ2-2|TRBV10-3|once
CAITPTGGELTGELFF
TGTGCCATCACCCCGACAGGGGGTGAGTTAACCGGGGAGCTGTTTTTT
>NA|TRBJ1-2|TRBV5-1|NA
CASSLAEGYSYGYTF
TGCGCCAGCAGCTTGGCCGAGGGTTATAGCTATGGCTACACCTTC
>TRBD1|TRBJ1-4|TRBV28|once
CASSNGQAPEKLFF
TGTGCCAGCAGTAACGGACAGGCGCCTGAAAAACTGTTTTTT
>TRBD2|TRBJ2-2|TRBV5-1|NA
CASSPGLGETGELFF
TGCGCCAGCAGTCCGGGACTAGGGGAGACCGGGGAGCTGTTTTTT
>NA|TRBJ2-1|TRBV5-1|NA
CASSLVAESYNEQFF
TGCGCCAGCAGCTTGGTTGCGGAGTCCTACAATGAGCAGTTCTTC
>TRBD1|TRBJ2-1|TRBV19|NA
CASSIRQGARGNEQFF
TGTGCCAGTAGTATAAGGCAGGGGGCGCGGGGTAATGAGCAGTTCTTC
>TRBD2|TRBJ2-5|TRBV5-1|NA
CASSLQRGGRETQYF
TGCGCCAGCAGCTTACAGCGGGGAGGCCGGGAGACCCAGTACTTC
>TRBD1|TRBJ2-5|TRBV10-3|once
CAISNLGDRGKETQYF
TGTGCCATCAGTAACCTTGGAGACAGGGGAAAAGAGACCCAGTACTTC
>NA|TRBJ2-7|TRBV18|few
CASSPLSVYEQYF
TGTGCCAGCTCACCTCTGTCCGTCTACGAGCAGTACTTC
>NA|TRBJ1-6|TRBV27|once
CASSSWGLNDSPLHF
TGTGCCAGCAGTTCTTGGGGACTCAATGATTCACCCCTCCACTTT
>NA|TRBJ1-3|TRBV11-2|NA
CASSPEGGAGNTIYF
TGTGCCAGCAGCCCCGAAGGGGGGGCTGGAAACACCATATATTTT
>TRBD1|TRBJ1-4|TRBV28|NA
CASSPQGAATNEKLFF
TGTGCCAGCAGTCCACAGGGGGCTGCAACTAATGAAAAACTGTTTTTT
>NA|TRBJ2-1|TRBV28|NA
CASSLLHQNEQFF
TGTGCCAGCAGTCTCCTGCACCAGAATGAGCAGTTCTTC
>NA|TRBJ1-1|TRBV7-9|NA
CASSGPLGGEGTEAFF
TGTGCCAGCAGCGGTCCGCTGGGGGGGGAAGGAACTGAAGCTTTCTTT
>TRBD1|TRBJ2-1|TRBV20-1|once
CSADRAHEQFF
TGCAGTGCCGACAGGGCCCATGAGCAGTTCTTC
>NA|TRBJ2-7|TRBV3-1/TRBV3-2|NA
CASSQEGGHYEQYF
TGTGCCAGCAGCCAAGAGGGGGGGCACTACGAGCAGTACTTC
>NA|TRBJ2-2|TRBV11-3|medium-sized
CASSAGVAGELFF
TGTGCCAGCAGCGCAGGGGTAGCCGGGGAGCTGTTTTTT
>TRBD2|TRBJ2-3|TRBV18|NA
CASSPVLAGGPDTQYF
TGTGCCAGCTCACCGGTGCTAGCGGGGGGGCCGGATACGCAGTATTTT
>TRBD2|TRBJ2-1|TRBV24-1|NA
CATSDDTSGSSYNEQFF
TGTGCCACCAGTGATGATACTAGCGGGAGCTCCTACAATGAGCAGTTCTTC
>NA|TRBJ1-6|TRBV3-1/TRBV3-2|NA
CASSQDPMSLHF
TGTGCCAGCAGCCAAGATCCTATGTCCCTCCACTTT
>TRBD1|TRBJ2-1|TRBV2|NA
CASSDGQGDEQFF
TGTGCCAGCAGCGACGGACAGGGCGATGAGCAGTTCTTC
>TRBD1|TRBJ2-7|TRBV6-2/TRBV6-3|NA
CASSYVGQGGYEQYF
TGTGCCAGCAGTTACGTTGGACAGGGGGGATACGAGCAGTACTTC
>NA|TRBJ1-5|TRBV10-3|NA
CAISELLHQPQHF
TGTGCCATCAGTGAACTCCTACATCAGCCCCAGCATTTT
>NA|TRBJ1-2|TRBV28|once
CASTELGPLYGYTF
TGTGCCAGCACCGAGCTGGGGCCACTCTATGGCTACACCTTC
>NA|TRBJ1-6|TRBV5-5|NA
CASSFRDSINSPLHF
TGTGCCAGCAGCTTCCGGGACTCTATTAATTCACCCCTCCACTTT
>TRBD1|TRBJ1-6|TRBV2|NA
CASQTGDPISPLHF
TGTGCCAGCCAAACAGGGGACCCTATTTCACCCCTCCACTTT
>TRBD1|TRBJ2-7|TRBV7-3|NA
CASSLTSLGQGIHEQYF
TGTGCCAGCAGCTTAACGTCCCTGGGACAGGGTATCCACGAGCAGTACTTC
>NA|TRBJ1-3|TRBV27|NA
CASRAGGSGNTIYF
TGTGCCAGCAGGGCGGGGGGCTCTGGAAACACCATATATTTT
>NA|TRBJ1-4|TRBV12-3/TRBV12-4|NA
CATARGLNEKLFF
TGTGCCACCGCTAGGGGCTTAAATGAAAAACTGTTTTTT
>NA|TRBJ1-4|TRBV9|NA
CASSPRDWANEKLFF
TGTGCCAGCAGCCCCCGGGACTGGGCTAATGAAAAACTGTTTTTT
>TRBD2|TRBJ2-5|TRBV7-2|NA
CASSQLAGGQETQYF
TGTGCCAGCAGCCAACTAGCGGGAGGGCAAGAGACCCAGTACTTC
>NA|TRBJ1-5|TRBV28|NA
CASTMGLRGQHQPQHF
TGTGCCAGCACCATGGGGCTCAGGGGCCAGCATCAGCCCCAGCATTTT
>TRBD2|TRBJ2-7|TRBV5-1|NA
CASSLGSIGGYSYEQYF
TGCGCCAGCAGCTTGGGGTCCATCGGGGGGTACTCCTACGAGCAGTACTTC
>NA|TRBJ2-5|TRBV7-2|NA
CASSLVSGSNRETQYF
TGTGCCAGCAGCTTAGTTTCCGGGAGTAATAGAGAGACCCAGTACTTC
>NA|TRBJ1-2|TRBV5-1|NA
CASSLLPDSNYGYTF
TGCGCCAGCAGCTTGCTCCCGGACAGCAACTATGGCTACACCTTC
>TRBD1|TRBJ1-5|TRBV19|NA
CASKTGTEYQPQHF
TGTGCCAGTAAGACCGGGACAGAATATCAGCCCCAGCATTTT
>NA|TRBJ2-7|TRBV7-3|NA
CASSATGGTGEQYF
TGTGCCAGCAGCGCGACTGGCGGGACGGGCGAGCAGTACTTC
>NA|TRBJ1-2|TRBV20-1|NA
CSARQGSGYTF
TGCAGTGCTAGGCAGGGAAGTGGCTACACCTTC
>NA|TRBJ1-5|TRBV28|NA
CASSWGRQPQHF
TGTGCCAGCAGTTGGGGGAGGCAGCCCCAGCATTTT
>TRBD1|TRBJ1-2|TRBV6-5|once
CASSYSGTAFYGYTF
TGTGCCAGCAGTTACTCCGGGACAGCCTTCTATGGCTACACCTTC
>NA|TRBJ1-3|TRBV6-5|NA
CASSYMDRQTGNTIYF
TGTGCCAGCAGTTACATGGACAGACAGACTGGAAACACCATATATTTT
>TRBD2|TRBJ2-2|TRBV11-2|few
CASTRTSGTLGELFF
TGTGCCAGCACCAGGACTAGCGGGACTCTCGGGGAGCTGTTTTTT
>TRBD1|TRBJ2-1|TRBV6-5|NA
CASRTTGVWNNEQFF
TGTGCCAGCAGAACGACAGGGGTCTGGAACAATGAGCAGTTCTTC
>TRBD1|TRBJ1-6|TRBV6-5|NA
CASRPGTGGGSPLHF
TGTGCCAGCAGGCCCGGGACAGGGGGTGGTTCACCCCTCCACTTT
>TRBD1|TRBJ2-5|TRBV7-6|once
CASSLFPRTGAETQYF
TGTGCCAGCAGCTTATTCCCCCGGACAGGGGCCGAGACCCAGTACTTC
>NA|TRBJ1-5|TRBV28|NA
CASSIPRRAQHF
TGTGCCAGCAGTATCCCCCGCAGGGCCCAGCATTTT
>TRBD2|TRBJ2-1|TRBV7-9|NA
CASSPSTLAGGYNEQFF
TGTGCCAGCAGTCCCTCTACGCTAGCGGGGGGGTACAATGAGCAGTTCTTC
>NA|TRBJ2-5|TRBV6-5|NA
CASSRDPGGEETQYF
TGTGCCAGCAGCAGGGACCCGGGCGGGGAAGAGACCCAGTACTTC
>TRBD1|TRBJ1-6|TRBV5-1|NA
CASSSGQGIGSPLHF
TGCGCCAGCAGCTCCGGACAGGGGATAGGTTCACCCCTCCACTTT
>NA|TRBJ2-1|TRBV6-5|once
CASKSGVAGIQFF
TGTGCCAGCAAATCCGGAGTGGCGGGAATTCAGTTCTTC
>TRBD1|TRBJ2-5|TRBV7-9|NA
CASSHGTVQETQYF
TGTGCCAGCAGCCATGGGACAGTCCAAGAGACCCAGTACTTC